The sample holds one count of the clone carrying this TCR beta chain. Its specificity is not known. PCR employed 60 Vbeta and 13 Jbeta primers. The protocol was immunoSEQ multiplex PCR, while the TCRdb copy is restricted to in-frame clones and leaves out a portion. The sample yields about 190,000 clones, around four fifths seen once. These data originate in a study of cytomegalovirus exposure and HLA in healthy donors. Overall study: As released early, the data held roughly 85 million unique TCRs from HLA-typed donors.

Points from the study as a whole: Follow-up analysis found HLA locus-dependent TCR association rates, highest for DRB1 and lowest for HLA-C. Among TCR beta chains, those listed as cytomegalovirus-associated numbered some 160.

Sequencing input: PBMCs. This TCR derives from a man aged 40-50 years in good health and CMV-seropositive.

CDR3 in DNA: TGTGCCAGCAGCTTGGCCGGGACAGGGGGCGAAAAACTGTTTTTT. Translating gives CASSLAGTGGEKLFF. The chain joins TRBV5-6 to TRBJ1-4; 12 nucleotides agree with TRBD1. The CDR3 length is 15 residues. Germline CDR1 and CDR2: SGHDT and YYEEEE. V lost 0 bases and J lost 8; bases outside the gene matches: 2.